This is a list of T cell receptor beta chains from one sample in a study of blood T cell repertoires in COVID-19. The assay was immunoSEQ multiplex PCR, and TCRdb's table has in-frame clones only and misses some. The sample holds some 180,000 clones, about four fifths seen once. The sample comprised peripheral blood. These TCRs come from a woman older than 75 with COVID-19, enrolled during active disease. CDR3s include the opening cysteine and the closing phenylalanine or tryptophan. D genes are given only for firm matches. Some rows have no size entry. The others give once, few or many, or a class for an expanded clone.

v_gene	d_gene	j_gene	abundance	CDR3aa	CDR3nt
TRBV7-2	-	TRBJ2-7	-	CASSPIFNRAEQYF	TGTGCCAGCAGCCCTATATTTAACAGGGCCGAGCAGTACTTC
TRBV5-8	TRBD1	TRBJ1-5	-	CASSRGHGTGDYSNQPQHF	TGTGCCAGCAGTCGCGGACACGGGACAGGGGATTATAGCAATCAGCCCCAGCATTTT
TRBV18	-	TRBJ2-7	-	CASSPAVNEQYF	TGTGCCAGCTCACCAGCGGTGAACGAGCAGTACTTC
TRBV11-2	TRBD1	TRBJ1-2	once	CASSLVWDRVADYGYTF	TGTGCCAGCAGCTTAGTTTGGGACAGGGTAGCGGACTATGGCTACACCTTC
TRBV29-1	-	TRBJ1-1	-	CSVEDPLSRGTEAFF	TGCAGCGTTGAAGATCCCCTCTCAAGGGGCACTGAAGCTTTCTTT
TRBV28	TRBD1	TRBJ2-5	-	CASRDRVGRETQYF	TGTGCCAGCAGGGACAGGGTCGGTCGGGAGACCCAGTACTTC
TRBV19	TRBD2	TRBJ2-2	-	CASSLRTSYTGELFF	TGTGCCAGTAGTCTTCGGACTAGCTACACCGGGGAGCTGTTTTTT
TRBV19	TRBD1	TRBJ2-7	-	CASSDPGQGSYEQYF	TGTGCCAGTAGTGACCCGGGACAGGGGTCCTACGAGCAGTACTTC
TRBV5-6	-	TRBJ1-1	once	CASSFIPTEAFF	TGTGCCAGCAGCTTCATTCCCACTGAAGCTTTCTTT
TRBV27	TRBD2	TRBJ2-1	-	CASSSLTSGSGAVVFF	TGTGCCAGCAGTTCGCTGACTAGCGGGAGTGGGGCTGTGGTGTTCTTC
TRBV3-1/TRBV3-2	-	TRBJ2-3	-	CASSQVSGSGTDTQYF	TGTGCCAGCAGCCAAGTCAGCGGGTCTGGCACAGATACGCAGTATTTT
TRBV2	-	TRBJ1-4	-	CASIPMERPEEKLFF	TGTGCCAGCATCCCCATGGAGAGACCAGAGGAAAAACTGTTTTTT
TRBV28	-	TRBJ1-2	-	CASSLSNPRGYTF	TGTGCCAGCAGTTTATCCAATCCCCGGGGCTACACCTTC
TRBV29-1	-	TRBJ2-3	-	CSVDLFVAGMGTDTQYF	TGCAGCGTTGATCTGTTCGTAGCAGGGATGGGCACAGATACGCAGTATTTT
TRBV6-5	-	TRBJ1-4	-	CASSYGGGGEKLFF	TGTGCCAGCAGTTACGGGGGGGGCGGTGAAAAACTGTTTTTT
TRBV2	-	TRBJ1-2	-	CASSDVPGTTYSSNYGYTF	TGTGCCAGCAGTGATGTGCCGGGGACAACCTATAGCTCTAACTATGGCTACACCTTC
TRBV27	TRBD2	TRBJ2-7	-	CASWRGGGDSYEQYF	TGTGCCAGCTGGCGCGGCGGGGGGGACTCCTACGAGCAGTACTTC
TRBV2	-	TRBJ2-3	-	CASGEIRGGTDTQYF	TGTGCCAGCGGGGAAATCAGGGGGGGCACAGATACGCAGTATTTT
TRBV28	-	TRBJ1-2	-	CASSLAGVGGYTF	TGTGCCAGCAGTTTAGCGGGGGTAGGTGGCTACACCTTC
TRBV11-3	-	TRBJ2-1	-	CASSFRTRGGNEQFF	TGTGCCAGCAGCTTCAGGACCCGAGGGGGCAATGAGCAGTTCTTC
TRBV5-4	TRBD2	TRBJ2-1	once	CASSWGLAVYNEQFF	TGTGCCAGCAGCTGGGGACTAGCGGTTTACAATGAGCAGTTCTTC
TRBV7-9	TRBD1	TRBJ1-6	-	CASSRQGDNSPLHF	TGTGCCAGCAGCCGACAGGGGGATAATTCACCCCTCCACTTT
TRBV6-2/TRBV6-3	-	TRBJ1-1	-	CASSYSWGGEEAFF	TGTGCCAGCAGTTACTCTTGGGGGGGGGAAGAAGCTTTCTTT
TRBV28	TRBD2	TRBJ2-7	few	CASSSPGTNSYEQYF	TGTGCCAGCAGTTCTCCCGGGACTAACTCCTACGAGCAGTACTTC
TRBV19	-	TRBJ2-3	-	CASSADWADTQYF	TGTGCCAGTAGTGCAGACTGGGCAGATACGCAGTATTTT
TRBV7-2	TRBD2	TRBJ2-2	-	CASSPGLAVDTGELFF	TGTGCCAGCAGCCCCGGACTAGCGGTTGACACCGGGGAGCTGTTTTTT
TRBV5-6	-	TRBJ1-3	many	CASSSSPTGGSGNTIYF	TGTGCCAGCAGCTCCAGCCCGACAGGAGGCTCTGGAAACACCATATATTTT
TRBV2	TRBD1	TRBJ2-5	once	CASSETGVQETQYF	TGTGCCAGCAGTGAGACAGGGGTCCAAGAGACCCAGTACTTC
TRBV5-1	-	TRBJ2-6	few	CATHTGNSGANVLTF	TGCGCCACCCACACGGGTAACTCTGGGGCCAACGTCCTGACTTTC
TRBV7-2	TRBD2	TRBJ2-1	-	CASSQSGGEQFF	TGTGCCAGCAGCCAATCGGGAGGGGAGCAGTTCTTC
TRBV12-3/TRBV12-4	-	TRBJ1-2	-	CASRGGGLYGYTF	TGTGCCAGCAGAGGGGGGGGCCTCTATGGCTACACCTTC
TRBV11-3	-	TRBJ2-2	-	CASVHRAGNTGELFF	TGTGCCAGTGTACACAGGGCGGGTAACACCGGGGAGCTGTTTTTT
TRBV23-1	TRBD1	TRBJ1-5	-	CASSLQMGQGAFQPQHF	TGCGCCAGCAGTCTCCAGATGGGACAGGGCGCCTTTCAGCCCCAGCATTTT
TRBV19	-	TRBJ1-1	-	CASSIWVEAEAFF	TGTGCCAGTAGTATTTGGGTGGAGGCGGAGGCTTTCTTT
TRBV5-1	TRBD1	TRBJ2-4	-	CASSRTGNKNIQYF	TGCGCCAGCAGCAGGACAGGGAACAAAAACATTCAGTACTTC
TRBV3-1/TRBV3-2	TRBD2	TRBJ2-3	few	CASSQGLAGGTDTQYF	TGTGCCAGCAGCCAGGGACTAGCGGGGGGCACAGATACGCAGTATTTT